This TCR beta chain is from a study of CD8 T cells in Susac syndrome. Germline lookup yields CDR1 MDHEN and CDR2 SYDVKM. V was shortened by 1 base and J by 0 bases, with 3 bases between the two germline ends. CDR3 length: 13 residues. With random hexamers, reverse transcription was performed on about 0.5 to 1 ug of RNA. TCRdb re-called the immunoSEQ multiplex PCR reads through MiXCR, storing one row per CDR3 protein. This sample has 50,000 to 55,000 distinct CDR3 sequences, with around 95% found just once. The genes are TRBV28 and TRBJ2-5; D is ambiguous. The sequence was obtained from a human donor with Susac syndrome. Sequencing was done on a sample of CD8+ T cells from PBMCs. The CDR3 loop is CASSLSDQETQYF. The CDR3 DNA reads TGTGCCAGCAGTTTATCGGACCAAGAGACCCAGTACTTC.